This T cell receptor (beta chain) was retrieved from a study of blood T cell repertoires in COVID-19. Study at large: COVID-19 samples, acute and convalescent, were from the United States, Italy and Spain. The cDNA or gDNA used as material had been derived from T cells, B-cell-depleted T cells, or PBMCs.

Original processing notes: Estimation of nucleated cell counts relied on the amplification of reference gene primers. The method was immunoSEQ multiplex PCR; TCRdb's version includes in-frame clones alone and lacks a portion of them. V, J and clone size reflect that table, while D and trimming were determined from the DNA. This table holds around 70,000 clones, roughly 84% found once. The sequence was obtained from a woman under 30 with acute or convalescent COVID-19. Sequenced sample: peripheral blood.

CDR3 DNA sequence: TGTGCCAGCAGGCCGGGACAGGGGAGAACTAATGAAAAACTGTTTTTT. This translates into CASRPGQGRTNEKLFF. This chain uses TRBV2 with TRBJ1-4; TRBD1 matches at 10 bases. From germline, CDR1 is SNHLY and CDR2 FYNNEI. The V segment lost 6 bases and the J segment 1 base; nucleotides outside the gene matches: 5. The CDR3 has 16 amino acids.